The clone carrying this T cell receptor beta chain showed up just once. Unique molecular identifiers tagged every individual TCR cDNA molecule. Each CDR3 protein is one row after TCRdb ran MiXCR on the 5' RACE reads. The sample yields 35,000 to 45,000 distinct CDR3 sequences, around 5.2% seen once. CDR1 SGHRS and CDR2 YFSETQ come from the germline V gene. The CDR3 loop spans 15 amino acids. Trimming cost V 4 bases and J 9 bases; bases outside gene matches: 12. Time point defined: sample taken at primary tumor resection. Samples were obtained from approximately 72 donors, all untreated early-stage non-small cell lung cancer patients. The data belong to a study of spatial heterogeneity in lung cancer. About the research overall: Sequence detection consistently recorded a greater number of beta-chain than alpha-chain sequences. The library had UMIs, and each TCR and UMI pair averaged more than ten raw reads.

V and J are TRBV5-1 and TRBJ2-1, with 8 bases fitting TRBD2. The sequencing used PBMCs, collected at surgery. The source is a female donor with early-stage non-small cell lung cancer. This CDR3 is CASSSNGGVVTEQFF. The DNA of the CDR3 is TGCGCCAGCAGCAGCAACGGGGGGGTCGTCACTGAGCAGTTCTTC.